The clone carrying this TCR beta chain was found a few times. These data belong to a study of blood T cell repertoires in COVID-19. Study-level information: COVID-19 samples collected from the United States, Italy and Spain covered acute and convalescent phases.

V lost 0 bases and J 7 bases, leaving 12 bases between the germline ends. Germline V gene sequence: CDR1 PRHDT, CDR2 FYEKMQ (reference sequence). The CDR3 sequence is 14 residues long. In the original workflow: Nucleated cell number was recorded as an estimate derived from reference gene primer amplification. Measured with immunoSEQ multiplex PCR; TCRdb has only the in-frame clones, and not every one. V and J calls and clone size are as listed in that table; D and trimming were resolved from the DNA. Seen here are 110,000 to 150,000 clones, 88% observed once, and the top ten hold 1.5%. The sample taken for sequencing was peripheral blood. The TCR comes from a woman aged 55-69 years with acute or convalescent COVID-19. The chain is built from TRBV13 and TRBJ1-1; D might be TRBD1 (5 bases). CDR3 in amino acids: CASSLGGGTGEAFF. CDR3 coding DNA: TGTGCCAGCAGCTTAGGAGGCGGGACCGGTGAAGCTTTCTTT.